Following are 3 T cell receptor beta chains from one sample sequenced in a study of control samples from healthy donors and cancer patients. TCRdb keeps only in-frame clones here, not all; method: immunoSEQ multiplex PCR. The sample table includes roughly 190,000 clones. Sequences were obtained from blood. These receptors all come from a woman aged 25 to 39 in good health.

The rearrangement uses TRBV27 and TRBJ1-2; D call uncertain. The CDR3 totals 12 residues. V lost 7 bases and J 5 bases, leaving 11 bases between the germline ends. The V gene's germline CDR1 is MNHEY and CDR2 SMNVEV (reference sequence). CDR3 DNA sequence: TGTGCCAGCAACCGAGACCTATATGGCTACACCTTC. Translating it yields CASNRDLYGYTF.

This chain uses TRBV28 with TRBJ2-7, with D uncertain. CDR1 is MDHEN, CDR2 SYDVKM, per germline. The CDR3 runs to 10 residues. V was cut by 5 bases and J by 4 bases, with 3 bases left in between. The CDR3 DNA sequence: TGTGCCAGCAGTGAATACGAGCAGTACTTC. Its protein is CASSEYEQYF.

The chain recombines TRBV27 with TRBJ1-1; D may be TRBD1 (6 bases). The CDR3 totals 13 residues. Trimming cost V 5 bases and J 7 bases, with 14 bases left between them. Germline lookup yields CDR1 MNHEY and CDR2 SMNVEV (reference sequence). CDR3 region: CASSPLGQSEAFF. CDR3 DNA: TGTGCCAGCAGTCCCCTCGGACAGAGTGAAGCTTTCTTT.